A selection of T cell receptor beta chains follows, all from one sample in a study of blood T cells in healthy people across ages. TCRdb ran MiXCR on the 5' RACE reads and lists one entry per CDR3 protein. The data contain 1.5 million to 2 million distinct CDR3 sequences, roughly 30% of them singletons. Sample: blood. All receptors derive from a woman between 25 and 40 years old in good health. The CDR3 runs from the conserved cysteine through the conserved F or W. A D gene is named only where the DNA matches it firmly. A row's size may be missing; if present it is once, few, many or a size class.

j_gene,v_gene,d_gene,abundance,CDR3nt,CDR3aa
TRBJ1-4,TRBV5-1,TRBD1,.,TGCGCCAGCAGCTTCCGACAGGGGTATAATGAAAAACTGTTTTTT,CASSFRQGYNEKLFF
TRBJ2-1,TRBV7-8,.,.,TGTGCCAGCACTAGGGACTCTCAGCAGTTCTTC,CASTRDSQQFF
TRBJ2-5,TRBV11-2,.,few,TGTGCCAGCAGCTTAGATTGGGTCGCGACGGGGAAAGAGACCCAGTACTTC,CASSLDWVATGKETQYF
TRBJ1-5,TRBV4-1,TRBD1,.,TGCGCCAGCAGCCAAGTTTACTCTAGGGACAGGCTAAATCAGCCCCAGCATTTT,CASSQVYSRDRLNQPQHF
TRBJ2-3,TRBV10-3,TRBD2,few,TGTGCCACGGCGACTAGCGATAGCACAGATACGCAGTATTTT,CATATSDSTDTQYF
TRBJ2-5,TRBV7-6,TRBD2,many,TGTGCCAGCAGCGCTCGACTAGCGGGGGGGTTCGAGACCCAGTACTTC,CASSARLAGGFETQYF
TRBJ2-3,TRBV6-6,.,few,TGTGCCAGCACCCCCGTGACAGCCACAGATACGCAGTATTTT,CASTPVTATDTQYF
TRBJ2-5,TRBV7-3,.,.,TGTGCCAGCAGTAAGGGACCCTTTGTAAATCAAGAGACCCAGTACTTC,CASSKGPFVNQETQYF
TRBJ2-7,TRBV7-6,.,.,TGTGCCAGCAGCTTACAGTCCGAGACAGCGTACGAGCAGTACTTC,CASSLQSETAYEQYF
TRBJ2-3,TRBV9,.,.,TGTGCCAGCAGCGTTTATGGAGGCAGCGGAGATACGCAGTATTTT,CASSVYGGSGDTQYF
TRBJ2-1,TRBV6-4,.,.,TGTTCCAGCAGTGACTCGGAGGCCCATGAGCAGTTCTTC,CSSSDSEAHEQFF
TRBJ2-7,TRBV7-2,TRBD1,.,TGTGCCAGCAGCCCCAGGGTGTTCTTTGGCAGGGGGCGCTCCGGGCAGTACTTC,CASSPRVFFGRGRSGQYF
TRBJ2-7,TRBV5-1,TRBD1,.,TGCGCCAGCAGACAGAGCCCGGGACAGCGCTACGAGCAGTACTTC,CASRQSPGQRYEQYF
TRBJ2-4,TRBV27,TRBD2,few,TGTGCCAGCAGTTTTGGACTAGCGGGAGGTAGCGGCATTCAGTACTTC,CASSFGLAGGSGIQYF
TRBJ1-5,TRBV29-1,.,.,TGCAGCGTCGGGTTTGGAGGTCAGCCCCAGCATTTT,CSVGFGGQPQHF
TRBJ1-1,TRBV12-3/TRBV12-4,.,.,TGTGCCAGCAGATCGGACAGGAACACTGAAGCTTTCTTT,CASRSDRNTEAFF
TRBJ2-2,TRBV12-5,TRBD1,.,TGTGCTAGTGGTGTACGGACAGGGTCAAACACCGGGGAGCTGTTTTTT,CASGVRTGSNTGELFF
TRBJ2-7,TRBV21-1,.,.,TGTGCCAGCAGAGGAACCGGGACTTCAAACTACGAGCAGTACTTC,CASRGTGTSNYEQYF
TRBJ1-4,TRBV28,TRBD1,.,TGTGCCAGCAGTCCGGGACAGACCTTTAATGAAAAACTGTTTTTT,CASSPGQTFNEKLFF
TRBJ1-2,TRBV6-1,.,few,TGTGCCAGCAGCCAAGGCCCAGGGGACAACTATGGCTACACCTTC,CASSQGPGDNYGYTF
TRBJ2-5,TRBV28,TRBD2,many,TGTGCCAGCAGTGTCGTAGCGGGGGGCGTACAAGAGACCCAGTACTTC,CASSVVAGGVQETQYF
TRBJ2-7,TRBV6-2/TRBV6-3,.,.,TGTGCCAGCAGAGGGACCTCGTACAATGAGCAGTACTTC,CASRGTSYNEQYF
TRBJ1-6,TRBV4-2,.,.,TGTGCCAGCAGCCAGGCACAGGGTGCTAATTCACCCCTCCACTTT,CASSQAQGANSPLHF
TRBJ2-5,TRBV6-2/TRBV6-3,.,few,TGTGCCAGCAGACCGACAGCTAAAGAGACCCAGTACTTC,CASRPTAKETQYF
TRBJ2-5,TRBV29-1,.,.,TGCAGCGTTGAAGCTAGGGCCGGGGAGACCCAGTACTTC,CSVEARAGETQYF
TRBJ2-7,TRBV12-3/TRBV12-4,TRBD2,few,TGTGCCAGCAGTAGCGGGGGCTTAGACAATGGGCAGTACTTC,CASSSGGLDNGQYF
TRBJ1-2,TRBV2,.,.,TGTGCCAGCATGTACGGGGTTGGTGGCTACACCTTC,CASMYGVGGYTF
TRBJ1-2,TRBV6-6,TRBD1,.,TGTGCCAGCAGTTCCTGGGACAGGGTGTCTGATGGCTACACCTTC,CASSSWDRVSDGYTF
TRBJ1-4,TRBV7-2,TRBD1,many,TGTGCCAGCAGCACATACTCCACAGGGGTTGAGGGAAAACTGTTTTTT,CASSTYSTGVEGKLFF
TRBJ2-1,TRBV12-3/TRBV12-4,.,few,TGTGCCAGCAGTTTCCAGGGGGGTTTGGAGCAGTTCTTC,CASSFQGGLEQFF
TRBJ2-7,TRBV12-3/TRBV12-4,TRBD1,.,TGTACCAGCAGTTTGGGACAGACCTACGAGCAGTACTTC,CTSSLGQTYEQYF
TRBJ2-7,TRBV20-1,TRBD1,few,TGCAGTGCTAGGCGGGACAGGGATAACGACGAGCAGTACTTC,CSARRDRDNDEQYF